Below are 8 T cell receptor beta chains sequenced from a single sample in a study of T cell responses to AZD1222 COVID-19 vaccine. The data were produced by immunoSEQ multiplex PCR, yet TCRdb's version contains in-frame clones alone and is incomplete. The repertoire holds around 62,000 clones, with about 90% as singletons. The source material was peripheral blood, sampled on day 0 of AZD1222 vaccination. All receptors come from an adult in good health.

The CDR3 loop reads CASSAGRGGEQYF. The CDR3, as DNA: TGTGCCAGCAGTGCCGGGCGGGGAGGCGAGCAGTACTTC. This rearrangement joins TRBV12-3 or TRBV12-4 to TRBJ2-7, with D maybe TRBD2 (6 bases). V was shortened by 5 bases and J by 6 bases, with 14 bases between the two germline ends. The CDR3 runs to 13 residues.

The chain uses TRBV11-2 and TRBJ2-1; 7 bases map to TRBD2. This CDR3 is 14 amino acids long. Unmatched junction bases numbered 1, after V lost 1 base and J lost 4 bases. CDR1 is SGHAT, CDR2 FQNNGV, per germline. CDR3 in amino acids: CASSLAGGYNEQFF. CDR3 DNA sequence: TGTGCCAGCAGCTTAGCGGGGGGATACAATGAGCAGTTCTTC. The full variable domain, rest sourced from reference TRBV11-2 and TRBJ2-1, is EAGVAQSPRYKIIEKRQSVAFWCNPISGHATLYWYQQILGQGPKLLIQFQNNGVVDDSQLPKDRFSAERLKGVDSTLKIQPAKLEDSAVYLCASSLAGGYNEQFFGPGTRLTVL.

A single count supports this clone. The chain is built from TRBV5-6 and TRBJ1-2; TRBD1 is a possible D gene (5 bases). V was pared by 3 bases and J by 3 bases, with 6 bases between. The CDR3 is made up of 12 amino acids. CDR1 and CDR2 (germline): SGHDT, YYEEEE. The CDR3 spells CASSWGDYGYTF. CDR3 sequence (DNA): TGTGCCAGCAGCTGGGGCGACTATGGCTACACCTTC.

The rearrangement uses TRBV2 and TRBJ2-5, with 7 bases that match TRBD1. J was trimmed by 0 bases and V by 8 bases; bases with no gene match: 6. In germline, CDR1 is SNHLY, CDR2 FYNNEI. This CDR3 has 14 residues. The CDR3 is CASPTGDYQETQYF. CDR3 DNA sequence: TGTGCCAGCCCAACAGGGGATTACCAAGAGACCCAGTACTTC.

This clone appeared a few times. J is TRBJ2-1 and V is TRBV3-1 (or the pseudogene TRBV3-2); D is possibly TRBD1 (6 bases). The CDR3 contains 15 residues. The V and J ends lost 1 base and 6 bases respectively, with 13 bases between them. The germline CDR1 and CDR2 sequences are LGHDT and YNNKEL (reference sequence). CDR3 protein: CASSQGRGSGNEQFF. Written as DNA, the CDR3 is TGTGCCAGCAGCCAAGGCAGGGGTAGTGGCAATGAGCAGTTCTTC.

The rearrangement joins TRBV19 to TRBJ1-5; D call uncertain. The CDR3 is 14 amino acids. Looked up from germline, CDR1 is LNHDA and CDR2 is SQIVND (reference sequence). The V and J ends lost 1 base and 5 bases respectively, with 9 bases between them. In DNA, the CDR3 is TGTGCCAGTAGTATAGTAGGGATGGATCAGCCCCAGCATTTT. It translates to CASSIVGMDQPQHF.

The chain has TRBV4-1 and TRBJ1-2, with 7 bases that match TRBD1. CDR3 size: 16 residues. Looked up from germline, CDR1 is MGHRA and CDR2 is YSYEKL. Trimming removed 1 base from V and 4 bases from J; junction bases left unmatched: 9. The CDR3 nucleotides read TGCGCCAGCAGCCAAGGACAGGGACCTTCTGCCTATGGCTACACCTTC. Translation: CASSQGQGPSAYGYTF.

The chain joins TRBV6-5 to TRBJ2-2, with D possibly being TRBD1 (5 bases). Between the trimmed V and J ends, which lost 2 bases and 5 bases, there was a span of 12 bases. The CDR3 loop spans 15 amino acids. Per germline, CDR1 MNHEY and CDR2 SVGAGI. Here the CDR3 reads CASSYVGRATGELFF. The CDR3 nucleotides are TGTGCCAGCAGTTACGTCGGCAGGGCGACCGGGGAGCTGTTTTTT.